These T cell receptor beta chains were read from a single sample in a study of T cells of healthy individuals. TCRdb itself ran the 5' RACE reads through MiXCR, one entry per CDR3 protein. The table lists over 95,000 distinct CDR3 sequences, 15% to 20% of them singletons, with around 6.4% in the top ten. These receptors were collected from a human donor in good health. CDR3s include the opening cysteine and the closing phenylalanine or tryptophan. Clone sizes are given selectively: once, few, many, or a class where the clone is expanded.

V gene: TRBV7-9
J gene: TRBJ2-7
clone size: NA
CDR3 protein: CASSLLGTGSSYEQYF

V gene: TRBV19
J gene: TRBJ1-6
clone size: few
CDR3 protein: CASRRQPNSPLHF

V gene: TRBV23-1
J gene: TRBJ1-5
clone size: few
CDR3 protein: CASSQFISNQPQHF

V gene: TRBV28
J gene: TRBJ1-2
clone size: few
CDR3 protein: CASRTTGESYGYTF

V gene: TRBV28
J gene: TRBJ2-5
clone size: NA
CDR3 protein: CASRGLKETQYF

V gene: TRBV4-3
J gene: TRBJ2-1
clone size: NA
CDR3 protein: CASRSGREQFF

V gene: TRBV6-6
J gene: TRBJ2-3
clone size: NA
CDR3 protein: CASRVTGGGADTQYF

V gene: TRBV5-6
J gene: TRBJ2-2
clone size: NA
CDR3 protein: CASSSRNTGELFF

V gene: TRBV6-6
J gene: TRBJ1-4
clone size: many
CDR3 protein: CASSYWGPTNEKLFF

V gene: TRBV11-2
J gene: TRBJ1-1
clone size: few
CDR3 protein: CASSLLGEWNTEAFF

V gene: TRBV7-2
J gene: TRBJ2-5
clone size: many
CDR3 protein: CASSFGTEETQYF

V gene: TRBV15
J gene: TRBJ2-4
clone size: many
CDR3 protein: CATSRGGAAKNIQYF

V gene: TRBV6-5
J gene: TRBJ1-1
clone size: NA
CDR3 protein: CASTRAGGNTEAFF

V gene: TRBV6-2/TRBV6-3
J gene: TRBJ1-3
clone size: NA
CDR3 protein: CASSYFGASSGNTIYF

V gene: TRBV6-5
J gene: TRBJ1-2
clone size: few
CDR3 protein: CASRHFNYGYTF

V gene: TRBV12-3/TRBV12-4
J gene: TRBJ2-1
clone size: NA
CDR3 protein: CASSPLSSYNEQFF

V gene: TRBV20-1
J gene: TRBJ2-7
clone size: few
CDR3 protein: CSAMTGGRYYEQYF

V gene: TRBV9
J gene: TRBJ2-2
clone size: few
CDR3 protein: CASSRVPGANTGELFF